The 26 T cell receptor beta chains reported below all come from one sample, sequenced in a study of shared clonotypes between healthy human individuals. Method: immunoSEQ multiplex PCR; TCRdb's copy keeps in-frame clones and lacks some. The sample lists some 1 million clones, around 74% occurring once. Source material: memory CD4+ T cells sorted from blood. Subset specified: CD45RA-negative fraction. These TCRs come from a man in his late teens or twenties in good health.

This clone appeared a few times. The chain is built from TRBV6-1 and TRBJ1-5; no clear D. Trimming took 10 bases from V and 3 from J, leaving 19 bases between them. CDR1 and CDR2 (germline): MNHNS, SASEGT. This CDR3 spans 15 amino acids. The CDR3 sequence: CATAGGERPNQPQHF. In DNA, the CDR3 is TGTGCCACCGCCGGTGGAGAGCGGCCCAATCAGCCCCAGCATTTT.

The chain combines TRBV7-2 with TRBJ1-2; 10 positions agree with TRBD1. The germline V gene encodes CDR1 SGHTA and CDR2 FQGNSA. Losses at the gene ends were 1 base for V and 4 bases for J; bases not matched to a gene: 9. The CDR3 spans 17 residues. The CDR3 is CASSLGPRGQGSYGYTF. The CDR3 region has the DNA TGTGCCAGCAGCTTAGGGCCCCGGGGACAGGGGAGCTATGGCTACACCTTC. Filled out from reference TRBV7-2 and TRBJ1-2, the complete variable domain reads GAGVSQSPSNKVTEKGKDVELRCDPISGHTALYWYRQSLGQGLEFLIYFQGNSAPDKSGLPSDRFSAERTGGSVSTLTIQRTQQEDSAVYLCASSLGPRGQGSYGYTFGSGTRLTVV.

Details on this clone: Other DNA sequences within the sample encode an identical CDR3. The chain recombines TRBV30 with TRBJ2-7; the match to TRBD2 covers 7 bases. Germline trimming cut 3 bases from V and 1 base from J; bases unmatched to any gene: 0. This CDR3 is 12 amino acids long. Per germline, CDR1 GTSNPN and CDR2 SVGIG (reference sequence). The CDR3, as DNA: TGTGCCTGGAGGGGGGGGTCCTACGAGCAGTACTTC. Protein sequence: CAWRGGSYEQYF.

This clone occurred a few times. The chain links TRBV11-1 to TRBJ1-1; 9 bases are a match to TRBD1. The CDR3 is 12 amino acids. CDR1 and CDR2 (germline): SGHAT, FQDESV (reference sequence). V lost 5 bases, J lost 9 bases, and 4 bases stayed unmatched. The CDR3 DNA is TGTGCCAGCAGCCCAGACAGGGGGAAAGCTTTCTTT. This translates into CASSPDRGKAFF.

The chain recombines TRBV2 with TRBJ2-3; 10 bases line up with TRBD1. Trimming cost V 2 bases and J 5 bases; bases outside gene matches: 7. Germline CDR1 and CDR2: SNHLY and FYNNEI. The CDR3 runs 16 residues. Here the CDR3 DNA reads TGTGCCAGCAGTGAAAATGGACAGGGGGGAATAGATACGCAGTATTTT. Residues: CASSENGQGGIDTQYF.

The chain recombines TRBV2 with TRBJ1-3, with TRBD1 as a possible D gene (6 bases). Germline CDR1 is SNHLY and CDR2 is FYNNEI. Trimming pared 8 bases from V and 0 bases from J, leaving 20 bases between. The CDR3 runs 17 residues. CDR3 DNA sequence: TGTGCCAGCCGGGGGGGCACTGGTTATGACTCTGGAAACACCATATATTTT. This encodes CASRGGTGYDSGNTIYF.

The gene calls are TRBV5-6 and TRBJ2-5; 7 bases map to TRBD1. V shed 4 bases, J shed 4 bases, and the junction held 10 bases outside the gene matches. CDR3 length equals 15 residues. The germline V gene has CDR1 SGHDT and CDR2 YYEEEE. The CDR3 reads CASSPRQGVRETQYF. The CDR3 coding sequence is TGTGCCAGCAGCCCCCGACAGGGAGTAAGAGAGACCCAGTACTTC.

The DNA of the CDR3 is TGTGCCAGCAGTTTGAGTGGGGGAAACTATGGCTACACCTTC. Protein product: CASSLSGGNYGYTF. This chain connects TRBV28 to TRBJ1-2; D may be TRBD1 (5 bases). Germline CDR1 reads MDHEN; CDR2 reads SYDVKM. V was trimmed by 3 bases and J by 2 bases, leaving 10 bases between them. CDR3 length: 14 amino acids.

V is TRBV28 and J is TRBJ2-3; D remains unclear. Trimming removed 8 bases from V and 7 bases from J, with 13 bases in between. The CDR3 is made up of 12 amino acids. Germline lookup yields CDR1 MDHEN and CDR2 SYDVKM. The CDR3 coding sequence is TGTGCCAGCGGGCGTCAATCAAATACGCAGTATTTT. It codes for CASGRQSNTQYF.

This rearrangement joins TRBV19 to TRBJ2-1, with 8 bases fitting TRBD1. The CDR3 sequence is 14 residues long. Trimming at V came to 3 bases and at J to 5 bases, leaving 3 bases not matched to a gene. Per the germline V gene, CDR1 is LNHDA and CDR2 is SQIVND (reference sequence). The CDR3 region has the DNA TGTGCCAGTAGTATGACAGGGGACAACAATGAGCAGTTCTTC. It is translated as CASSMTGDNNEQFF.

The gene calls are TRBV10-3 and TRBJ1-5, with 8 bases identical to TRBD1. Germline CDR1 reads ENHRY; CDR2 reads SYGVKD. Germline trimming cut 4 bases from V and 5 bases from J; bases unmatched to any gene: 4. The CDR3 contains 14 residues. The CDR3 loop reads CAISAGQVYQPQHF. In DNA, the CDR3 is TGTGCCATCAGTGCGGGACAGGTCTATCAGCCCCAGCATTTT.

The CDR3 sequence: CASSLVPSIQPQHF. Written as DNA, the CDR3 is TGTGCCAGCAGTTTAGTGCCGAGTATTCAGCCCCAGCATTTT. This chain links TRBV28 with TRBJ1-5, with D unresolved. CDR3 length: 14 amino acids. V was cut by 2 bases and J by 6 bases, with 11 bases left in between. Germline CDR1 and CDR2: MDHEN and SYDVKM.

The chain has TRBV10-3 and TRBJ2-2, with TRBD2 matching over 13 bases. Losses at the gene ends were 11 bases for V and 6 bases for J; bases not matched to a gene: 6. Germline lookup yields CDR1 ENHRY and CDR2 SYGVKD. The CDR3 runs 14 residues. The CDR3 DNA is TGTGCCGTGTCAACTAGCGGGAGGGCCGGGGAGCTGTTTTTT. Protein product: CAVSTSGRAGELFF.

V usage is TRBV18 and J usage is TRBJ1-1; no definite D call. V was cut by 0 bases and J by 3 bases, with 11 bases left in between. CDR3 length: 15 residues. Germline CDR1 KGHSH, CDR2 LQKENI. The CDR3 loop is CASSPPVTVDTEAFF. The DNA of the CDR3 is TGTGCCAGCTCACCACCGGTTACGGTGGACACTGAAGCTTTCTTT.

DNA of the CDR3: TGTGCCAGCAGCTTAGATCTGACTAGCGGGATTGCCGGGGAGCTGTTTTTT. It specifies CASSLDLTSGIAGELFF. The rearrangement links TRBV11-3 to TRBJ2-2, with 11 bases aligning to TRBD2. The CDR3 sequence is 17 residues long. Germline loops: CDR1 SGHNT, CDR2 YENEEA. V lost 0 bases and J lost 6; bases outside the gene matches: 6.

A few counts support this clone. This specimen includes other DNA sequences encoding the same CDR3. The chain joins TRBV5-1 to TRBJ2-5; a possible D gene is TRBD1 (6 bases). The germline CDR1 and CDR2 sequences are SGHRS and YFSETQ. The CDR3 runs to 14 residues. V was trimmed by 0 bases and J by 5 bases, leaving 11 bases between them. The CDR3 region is CASSLDSRGETQYF. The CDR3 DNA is TGCGCCAGCAGCTTGGACAGTAGGGGGGAGACCCAGTACTTC.

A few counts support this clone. CDR3 DNA: TGTGCCAGTAGTTTGGAGGGGACCACCAATCAGCCCCAGCATTTT. Encoded protein: CASSLEGTTNQPQHF. The rearrangement links TRBV19 to TRBJ1-5, with D possibly matching TRBD1 (5 bases). The germline V gene has CDR1 LNHDA and CDR2 SQIVND (reference sequence). This CDR3 spans 15 amino acids. V was trimmed by 5 bases and J by 3 bases, leaving 14 bases between them. The entire variable domain, with the rest obtained from reference TRBV19 and TRBJ1-5, is as follows: DGGITQSPKYLFRKEGQNVTLSCEQNLNHDAMYWYRQDPGQGLRLIYYSQIVNDFQKGDIAEGYSVSREKKESFPLTVTSAQKNPTAFYLCASSLEGTTNQPQHFGDGTRLSIL.

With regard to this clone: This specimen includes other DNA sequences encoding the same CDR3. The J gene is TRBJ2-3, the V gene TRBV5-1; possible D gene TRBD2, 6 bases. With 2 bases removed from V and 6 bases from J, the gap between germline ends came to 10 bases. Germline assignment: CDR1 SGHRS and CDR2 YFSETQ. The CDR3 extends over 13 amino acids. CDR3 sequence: CASSFGGTDTQYF. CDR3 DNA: TGCGCCAGCAGCTTTGGGGGGACCGATACGCAGTATTTT. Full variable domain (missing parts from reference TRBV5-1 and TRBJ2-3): KAGVTQTPRYLIKTRGQQVTLSCSPISGHRSVSWYQQTPGQGLQFLFEYFSETQRNKGNFPGRFSGRQFSNSRSEMNVSTLELGDSALYLCASSFGGTDTQYFGPGTRLTVL.

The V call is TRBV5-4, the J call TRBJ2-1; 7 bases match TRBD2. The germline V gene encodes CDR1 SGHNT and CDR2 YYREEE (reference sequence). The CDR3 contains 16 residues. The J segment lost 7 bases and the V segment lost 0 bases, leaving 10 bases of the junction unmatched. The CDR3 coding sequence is TGTGCCAGCAGCTTGGCCTCGGGAGGTTCAGCGAATGAGCAGTTCTTC. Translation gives CASSLASGGSANEQFF.

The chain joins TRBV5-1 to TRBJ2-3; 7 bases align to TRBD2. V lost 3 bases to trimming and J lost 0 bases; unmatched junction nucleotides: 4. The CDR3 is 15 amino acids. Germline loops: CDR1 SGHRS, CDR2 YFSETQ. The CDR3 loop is CASSSDGGSTDTQYF. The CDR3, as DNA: TGCGCCAGCAGCTCTGACGGGGGGAGCACAGATACGCAGTATTTT. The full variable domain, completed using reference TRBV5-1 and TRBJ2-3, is KAGVTQTPRYLIKTRGQQVTLSCSPISGHRSVSWYQQTPGQGLQFLFEYFSETQRNKGNFPGRFSGRQFSNSRSEMNVSTLELGDSALYLCASSSDGGSTDTQYFGPGTRLTVL.

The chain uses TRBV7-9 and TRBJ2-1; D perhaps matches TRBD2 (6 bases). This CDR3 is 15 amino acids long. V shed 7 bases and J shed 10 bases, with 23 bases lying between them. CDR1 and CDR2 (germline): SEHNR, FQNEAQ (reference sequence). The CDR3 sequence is CASITGTHLGREQFF. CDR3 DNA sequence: TGTGCCAGCATTACCGGGACTCACCTTGGGAGAGAGCAGTTCTTC.

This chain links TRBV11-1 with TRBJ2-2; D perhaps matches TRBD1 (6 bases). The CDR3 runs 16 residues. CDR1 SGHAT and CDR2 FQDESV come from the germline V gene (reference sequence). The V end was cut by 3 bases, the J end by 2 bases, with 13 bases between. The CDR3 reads CASSFTGSGNTGELFF. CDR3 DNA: TGTGCCAGCAGCTTTACAGGGTCGGGAAACACCGGGGAGCTGTTTTTT.

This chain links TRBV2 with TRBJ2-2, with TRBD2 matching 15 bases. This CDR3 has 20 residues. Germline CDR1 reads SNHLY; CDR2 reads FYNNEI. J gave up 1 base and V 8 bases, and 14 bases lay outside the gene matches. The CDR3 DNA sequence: TGTGCCAGCTTAGACCCCGGACTAGCGGGGGGGCAGGAGAACACCGGGGAGCTGTTTTTT. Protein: CASLDPGLAGGQENTGELFF.

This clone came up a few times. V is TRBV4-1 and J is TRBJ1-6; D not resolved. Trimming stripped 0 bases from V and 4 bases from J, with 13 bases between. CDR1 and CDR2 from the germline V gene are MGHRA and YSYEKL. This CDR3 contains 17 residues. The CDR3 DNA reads TGCGCCAGCAGCCAAGAGGTCGTCAGCCAGTATAATTCACCCCTCCACTTT. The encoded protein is CASSQEVVSQYNSPLHF.

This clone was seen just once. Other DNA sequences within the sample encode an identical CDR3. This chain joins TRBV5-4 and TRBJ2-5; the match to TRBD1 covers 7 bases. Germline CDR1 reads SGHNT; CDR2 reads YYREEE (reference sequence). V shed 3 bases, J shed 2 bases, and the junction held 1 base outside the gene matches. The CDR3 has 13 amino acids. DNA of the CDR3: TGTGCCAGCAGCTCGGGACAGCAAGAGACCCAGTACTTC. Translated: CASSSGQQETQYF.

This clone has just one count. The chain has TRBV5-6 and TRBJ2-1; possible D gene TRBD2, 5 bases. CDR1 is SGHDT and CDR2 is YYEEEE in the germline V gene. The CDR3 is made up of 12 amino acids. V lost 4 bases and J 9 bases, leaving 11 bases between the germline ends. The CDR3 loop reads CASSLALFEQFF. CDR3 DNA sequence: TGTGCCAGCAGCCTAGCCCTGTTTGAGCAGTTCTTC.